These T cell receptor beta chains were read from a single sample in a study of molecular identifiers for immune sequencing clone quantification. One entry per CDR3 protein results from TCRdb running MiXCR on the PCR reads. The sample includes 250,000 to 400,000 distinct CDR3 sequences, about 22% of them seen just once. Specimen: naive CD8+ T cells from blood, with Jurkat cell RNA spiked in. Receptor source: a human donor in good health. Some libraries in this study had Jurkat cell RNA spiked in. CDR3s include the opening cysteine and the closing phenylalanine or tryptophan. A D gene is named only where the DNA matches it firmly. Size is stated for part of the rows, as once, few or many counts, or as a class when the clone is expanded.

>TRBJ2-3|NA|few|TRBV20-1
TGCAGTGCCTATAACTCCGACAGCACAGATACGCAGTATTTT
CSAYNSDSTDTQYF
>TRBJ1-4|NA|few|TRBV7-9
TGTGCCAGCAGCCTACTACAGGCAACTAATGAAAAACTGTTTTTT
CASSLLQATNEKLFF
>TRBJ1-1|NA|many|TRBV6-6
TGTGCCAGCACCACCGGACCGATCTGGACTGAAGCTTTCTTT
CASTTGPIWTEAFF
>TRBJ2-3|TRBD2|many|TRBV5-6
TGTGCCAGCAGCTCGGGACTAGAGCGAGTGTCGAATTGGGTCACAGATACGCAGTATTTT
CASSSGLERVSNWVTDTQYF
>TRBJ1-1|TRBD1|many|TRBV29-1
TGCAGCGTTGGCCCAGGTGGGACAGAGCCCGTTCTCTTGAACACTGAAGCTTTCTTT
CSVGPGGTEPVLLNTEAFF
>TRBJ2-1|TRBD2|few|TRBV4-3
TGCGCCAGCAGCCAAGACCTAGCGGAATACAATGAGCAGTTCTTC
CASSQDLAEYNEQFF
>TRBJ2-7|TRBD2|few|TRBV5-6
TGTGCCAGCAGCTTGGGGGGCGGGAGTTGGTACGAGCAGTACTTC
CASSLGGGSWYEQYF
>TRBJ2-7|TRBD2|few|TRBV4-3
TGCGCCAGCAGCCAAGATAGGATAGCGGGGGGCTCCTACGAGCAGTACTTC
CASSQDRIAGGSYEQYF
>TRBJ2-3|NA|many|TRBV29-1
TGCAGCGAAGCAGGGACTAGCACAGATACGCAGTATTTT
CSEAGTSTDTQYF
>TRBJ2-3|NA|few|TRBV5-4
TGTGCCAGCAGCGCTCCCCCGTCGGATACGCAGTATTTT
CASSAPPSDTQYF
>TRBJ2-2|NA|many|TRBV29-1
TGCAGCGTTGAGGAACAGGGTGGATTCACCGGGGAGCTGTTTTTT
CSVEEQGGFTGELFF
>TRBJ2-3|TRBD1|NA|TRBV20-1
TGCAGTGCTAGAGATTATAGGGGGCGCCCAGATACGCAGTATTTT
CSARDYRGRPDTQYF
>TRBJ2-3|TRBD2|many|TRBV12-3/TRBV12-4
TGTGCCAGCAGTTTCCTTGCGGGGGTTTTAGATACGCAGTATTTT
CASSFLAGVLDTQYF
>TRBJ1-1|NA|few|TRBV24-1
TGTGCCACCAGTGACTCTGAGACAGGAGAAGCTTTCTTT
CATSDSETGEAFF
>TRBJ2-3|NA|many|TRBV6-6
TGTGCCAGCAGTTGGGACCCGACAGATACGCAGTATTTT
CASSWDPTDTQYF
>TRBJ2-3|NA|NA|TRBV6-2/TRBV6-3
TGTGCCAGCAGTTACTTGTTTAGCACAGATACGCAGTATTTT
CASSYLFSTDTQYF